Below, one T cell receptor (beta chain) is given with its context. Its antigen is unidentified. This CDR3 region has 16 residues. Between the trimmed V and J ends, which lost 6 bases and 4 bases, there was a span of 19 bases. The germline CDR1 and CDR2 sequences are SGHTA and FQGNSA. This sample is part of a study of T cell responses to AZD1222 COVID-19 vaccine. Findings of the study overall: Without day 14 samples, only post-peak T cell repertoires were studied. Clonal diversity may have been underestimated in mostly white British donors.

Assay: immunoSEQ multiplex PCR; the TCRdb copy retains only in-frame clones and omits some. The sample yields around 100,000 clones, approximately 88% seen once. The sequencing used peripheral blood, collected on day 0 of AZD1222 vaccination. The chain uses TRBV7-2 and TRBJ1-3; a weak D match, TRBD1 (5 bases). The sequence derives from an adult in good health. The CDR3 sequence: CASSGMAAGSGNTIYF. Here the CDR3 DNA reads TGTGCCAGCAGTGGAATGGCGGCAGGGTCGGGAAACACCATATATTTT.